One and the same sample provided the 17 T cell receptor beta chains below, sequenced in a study of T-cell memory formation after mild COVID-19 (dated by TCRdb to about 2021). Library preparation used 5' RACE. The instrument given in TCRdb is Illumina NovaSeq 6000. TCRdb reanalyzed the raw reads on its own, using fastp at Q25 for trimming and MiXCR for clone calling, and kept in-frame beta chains. Each CDR3 protein appears once, grouped with its most common genes and DNA. The table for this sample lists under 350,000 distinct CDR3 sequences; around 15% of them were counted only once. The top ten clones comprise roughly 23% of the sample. The specimen was PBMCs or a T cell subset sorted from them (not recorded which). These receptor sequences come from a man between 18 and 29 years old who had mild COVID-19 (a few samples of this study predate the infection). The sample titles of this study are shuffled in the database, so cell type and time point are left out; the donor was told from shared clones.

The V and J genes are TRBV3-1 and TRBJ1-2; 9 bases match TRBD1. Germline loops: CDR1 LGHDT, CDR2 YNNKEL (reference sequence). The CDR3 is 13 amino acids. The trim removed 5 bases at V and 6 bases at J, leaving 4 bases unmatched. The CDR3 reads CASSSRTGDGYTF. The CDR3 DNA follows: TGTGCCAGCAGCTCCAGGACAGGGGATGGCTACACCTTC.

The chain links TRBV10-3 to TRBJ1-1; D gene unclear. The V and J ends lost 3 bases and 0 bases respectively, with 11 bases between them. CDR1 is ENHRY and CDR2 is SYGVKD in the germline V gene. CDR3 size: 15 residues. The CDR3 loop reads CAISDTRVMNTEAFF. The CDR3 bases are TGTGCCATCAGTGACACTCGGGTTATGAACACTGAAGCTTTCTTT.

This clonotype was seen many times. This rearrangement joins TRBV5-1 to TRBJ2-7; D may correspond to TRBD1 or TRBD2 (6 bases each). This CDR3 spans 13 amino acids. Germline V CDR1 and CDR2: SGHRS, YFSETQ. Trimming removed 2 bases at V and 2 bases at J, with 8 bases between. CDR3 residues: CASSFGGTYEQYF. In DNA form, the CDR3 reads TGCGCCAGCAGCTTCGGGGGCACCTACGAGCAGTACTTC.

This clonotype was seen ten or more times. The V call is TRBV4-2, the J call TRBJ2-5; D tentatively reads TRBD1 or TRBD2 (7 bases each). CDR3 length: 15 amino acids. Trimming stripped 0 bases from V and 4 bases from J, with 12 bases between. Germline CDR1 and CDR2: LGHNA and YNFKEQ. The DNA of the CDR3 is TGTGCCAGCAGCCAAGAGACAGGGAGGGGAGAGACCCAGTACTTC. It codes for CASSQETGRGETQYF.

The V call is TRBV6-1, the J call TRBJ1-2; D is uncertain. The CDR3 contains 10 residues. V shed 4 bases and J shed 7 bases, with 4 bases lying between them. The germline CDR1 and CDR2 sequences are MNHNS and SASEGT. CDR3 amino acids: CASSASGYTF. CDR3 nucleotide sequence: TGTGCCAGCAGTGCCAGTGGCTACACCTTC.

The chain employs TRBV7-8 and TRBJ2-3; 8 bases map to TRBD1. The V gene end was trimmed by 1 base and the J gene end by 4 bases; junction bases not matched to a gene: 7. Germline CDR1 is SGHVS and CDR2 is FQNEAQ. This CDR3 has 16 residues. The CDR3 nucleotides read TGTGCCAGCAGCTTAGTCTATTCAGGGGGCCCAGATACGCAGTATTTT. Protein sequence: CASSLVYSGGPDTQYF.

There are a few counts of this clonotype. V usage is TRBV5-1 and J usage is TRBJ2-3, with unresolved D. CDR3 length equals 13 residues. Germline loops: CDR1 SGHRS, CDR2 YFSETQ. The V gene lost 5 bases and the J gene lost 4 bases, with 11 bases spanning the gap. CDR3 protein: CASSYWGSDTQYF. The CDR3 DNA follows: TGCGCCAGCAGTTATTGGGGTTCAGATACGCAGTATTTT.

The CDR3 spells CASTTNIKGEQYF. The DNA for the CDR3 is TGTGCCAGCACCACAAACATTAAGGGCGAGCAGTACTTC. The chain is built from TRBV9 and TRBJ2-7; D is ambiguous. The CDR3 loop spans 13 amino acids. Trimming cost V 6 bases and J 6 bases, with 16 bases left between them. Germline assignment: CDR1 SGDLS and CDR2 YYNGEE. Filled out from reference TRBV9 and TRBJ2-7, the complete variable domain reads DSGVTQTPKHLITATGQRVTLRCSPRSGDLSVYWYQQSLDQGLQFLIQYYNGEERAKGNILERFSAQQFPDLHSELNLSSLELGDSALYFCASTTNIKGEQYFGPGTRLTVT.

Regarding this clonotype: One end of the junction fails to match germline, which may point to a read error. The chain recombines TRBV20-1 with TRBJ2-3; 8 bases are a match to TRBD1. This CDR3 contains 14 residues. The germline V gene encodes CDR1 DFQATT and CDR2 SNEGSKA (reference sequence). In DNA form, the CDR3 reads TGCAGTGCTAGAATCGGGACAGGAACAGATACGCGGTATTTT. It is translated as CSARIGTGTDTRYF.

This clonotype was detected a few times. V usage is TRBV6-2 or TRBV6-3 and J usage is TRBJ1-6; D is uncertain. CDR3 size: 15 residues. V lost 4 bases to trimming and J lost 7 bases, with 14 bases between them. CDR1 is MNHEY, CDR2 SVGEGT, per germline. The CDR3 bases are TGTGCCAGCAGTTCCTTCACCGGCATAAATTCACCCCTCCACTTT. The encoded protein is CASSSFTGINSPLHF.

V and J are TRBV7-2 and TRBJ2-2; 9 bases align to TRBD2. CDR3 length: 15 residues. The germline gives CDR1 SGHTA, CDR2 FQGNSA. The trim removed 5 bases at V and 3 bases at J, leaving 4 bases unmatched. Written as DNA, the CDR3 is TGTGCCAGCAGCCGATCTAGCGGGGACACCGGGGAGCTGTTTTTT. Its translation: CASSRSSGDTGELFF.

The chain joins TRBV6-5 to TRBJ1-5; perhaps TRBD1 as D (5 bases). V shed 5 bases and J shed 3 bases, with 14 bases lying between them. CDR1 is MNHEY and CDR2 is SVGAGI in the germline V gene. This CDR3 region has 15 residues. The CDR3 here is CASSRRQSINQPQHF. For the CDR3, the DNA is TGTGCCAGCAGTAGACGACAGAGTATCAATCAGCCCCAGCATTTT.

The V and J genes are TRBV7-2 and TRBJ2-4; 9 bases are a match to TRBD1. After removal of 5 bases from V and 8 bases from J, the junction contained 13 bases not matched to a gene. Germline-derived CDR1 and CDR2 are SGHTA and FQGNSA. The CDR3 spans 16 residues. The DNA for the CDR3 is TGTGCCAGCAGCGCAAGCCGGGACAGGGTAGATTACATTCAGTACTTC. It codes for CASSASRDRVDYIQYF.

This clonotype was detected ten times or more. The chain combines TRBV29-1 with TRBJ2-7, with a possible D match to TRBD1 (5 bases). CDR3 length equals 13 residues. Between the trimmed V and J ends, which lost 4 bases and 3 bases, there was a span of 13 bases. Germline values: CDR1 SQVTM, CDR2 ANQGSEA. The DNA for the CDR3 is TGCAGCGTTGCGCCAGGGATCAACTACGAGCAGTACTTC. Translated, it gives CSVAPGINYEQYF.

This chain links TRBV20-1 with TRBJ2-7; the D gene is possibly TRBD2 (5 bases). CDR1 DFQATT and CDR2 SNEGSKA come from the germline V gene (reference sequence). The CDR3 has 15 amino acids. V was pared by 1 base and J by 2 bases, with 15 bases between. CDR3: CSARGRDLAPYEQYF. CDR3 DNA: TGCAGTGCTAGAGGCCGTGATCTAGCCCCCTACGAGCAGTACTTC.

This chain joins TRBV7-2 and TRBJ1-2, with D unclear. CDR1 is SGHTA and CDR2 is FQGNSA in the germline V gene. There are 13 residues in the CDR3. With 2 bases removed from V and 3 bases from J, the gap between germline ends came to 7 bases. The DNA for the CDR3 is TGTGCCAGCAGCTTATCGCCGGACTATGGCTACACCTTC. It yields the protein CASSLSPDYGYTF.

This clonotype showed up many times. The chain is built from TRBV6-4 and TRBJ2-2; 9 nucleotides agree with TRBD1. Trimming cost V 0 bases and J 7 bases; bases outside gene matches: 0. This CDR3 spans 14 amino acids. Germline loops: CDR1 MRHNA, CDR2 SNTAGT. The CDR3, as DNA: TGTGCCAGCAGTGACTCGACAGGGGGCGGGGAGCTGTTTTTT. Protein sequence: CASSDSTGGGELFF.